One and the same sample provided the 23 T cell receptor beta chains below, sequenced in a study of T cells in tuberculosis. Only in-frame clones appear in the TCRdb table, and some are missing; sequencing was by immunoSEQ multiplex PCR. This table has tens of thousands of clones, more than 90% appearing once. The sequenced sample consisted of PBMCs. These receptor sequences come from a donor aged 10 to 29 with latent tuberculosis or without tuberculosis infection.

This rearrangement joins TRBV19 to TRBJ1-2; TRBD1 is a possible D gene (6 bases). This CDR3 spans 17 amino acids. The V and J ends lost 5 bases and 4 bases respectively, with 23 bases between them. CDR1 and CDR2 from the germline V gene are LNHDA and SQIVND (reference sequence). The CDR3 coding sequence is TGTGCCAGTAGTTCAACAGGGAATACCGCCATCAGCTATGGCTACACCTTC. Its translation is CASSSTGNTAISYGYTF.

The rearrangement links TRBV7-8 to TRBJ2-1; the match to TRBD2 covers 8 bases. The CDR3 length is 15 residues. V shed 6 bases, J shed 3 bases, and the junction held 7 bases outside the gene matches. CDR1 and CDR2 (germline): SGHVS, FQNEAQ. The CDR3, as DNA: TGTGCCAGCAGTCTTAGCGGGATCAGCTACAATGAGCAGTTCTTC. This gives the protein CASSLSGISYNEQFF.

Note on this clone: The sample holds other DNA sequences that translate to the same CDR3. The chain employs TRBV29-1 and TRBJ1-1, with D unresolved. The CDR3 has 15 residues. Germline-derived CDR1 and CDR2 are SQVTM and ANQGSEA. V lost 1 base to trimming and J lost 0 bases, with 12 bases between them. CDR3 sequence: CSVEALTEMNTEAFF. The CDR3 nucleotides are TGCAGCGTTGAAGCCTTGACGGAGATGAACACTGAAGCTTTCTTT.

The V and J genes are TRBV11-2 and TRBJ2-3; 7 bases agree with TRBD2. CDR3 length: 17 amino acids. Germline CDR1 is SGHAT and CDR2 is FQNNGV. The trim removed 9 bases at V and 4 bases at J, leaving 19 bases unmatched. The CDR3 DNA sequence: TGTGCCAGTTCCCTTCTCTATGGGGGGGGAGGCGCAGATACGCAGTATTTT. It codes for CASSLLYGGGGADTQYF.

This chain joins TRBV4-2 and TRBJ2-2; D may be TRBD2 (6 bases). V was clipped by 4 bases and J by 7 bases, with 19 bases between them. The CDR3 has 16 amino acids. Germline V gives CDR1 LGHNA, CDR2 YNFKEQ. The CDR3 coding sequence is TGTGCCAGCAGCCCATCATGGACTACCGACATCGGGGAGCTGTTTTTT. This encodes CASSPSWTTDIGELFF.

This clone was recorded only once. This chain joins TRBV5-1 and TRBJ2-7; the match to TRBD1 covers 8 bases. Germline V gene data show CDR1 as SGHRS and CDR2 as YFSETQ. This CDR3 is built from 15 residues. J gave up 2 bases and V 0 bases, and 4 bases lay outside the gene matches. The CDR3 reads CASSLGGQETYEQYF. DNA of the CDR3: TGCGCCAGCAGCTTGGGGGGACAGGAAACCTACGAGCAGTACTTC.

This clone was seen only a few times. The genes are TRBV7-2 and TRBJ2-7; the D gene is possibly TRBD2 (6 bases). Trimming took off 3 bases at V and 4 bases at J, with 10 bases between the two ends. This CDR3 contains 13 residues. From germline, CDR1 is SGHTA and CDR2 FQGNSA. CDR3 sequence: CASSFASEYEQYF. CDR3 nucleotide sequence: TGTGCCAGCAGCTTCGCTAGCGAGTACGAGCAGTACTTC.

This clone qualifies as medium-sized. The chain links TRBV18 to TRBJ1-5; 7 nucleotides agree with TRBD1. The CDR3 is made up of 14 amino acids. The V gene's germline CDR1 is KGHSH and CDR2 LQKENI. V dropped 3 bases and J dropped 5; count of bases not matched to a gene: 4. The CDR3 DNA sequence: TGTGCCAGCTCACCGGGACAGACATATCAGCCCCAGCATTTT. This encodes CASSPGQTYQPQHF.

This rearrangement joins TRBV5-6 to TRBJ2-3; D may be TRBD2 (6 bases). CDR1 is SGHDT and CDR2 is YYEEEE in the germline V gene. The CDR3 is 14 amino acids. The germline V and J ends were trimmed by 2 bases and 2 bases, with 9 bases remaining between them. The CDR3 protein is CASSFSGNTDTQYF. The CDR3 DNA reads TGTGCCAGCAGCTTTAGCGGTAACACAGATACGCAGTATTTT.

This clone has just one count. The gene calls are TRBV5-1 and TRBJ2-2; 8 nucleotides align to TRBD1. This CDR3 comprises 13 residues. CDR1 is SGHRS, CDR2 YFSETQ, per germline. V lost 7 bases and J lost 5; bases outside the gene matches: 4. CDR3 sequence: CASGRQGTGELFF. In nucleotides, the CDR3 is TGCGCCAGCGGCAGACAGGGGACCGGGGAGCTGTTTTTT.

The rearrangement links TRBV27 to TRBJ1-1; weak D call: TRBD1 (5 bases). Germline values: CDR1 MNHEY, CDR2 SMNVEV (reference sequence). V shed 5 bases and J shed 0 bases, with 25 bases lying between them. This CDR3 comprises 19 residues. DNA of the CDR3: TGTGCCAGCAGTCCCCTCCCCAGGGCAGGAGATTTAATGAACACTGAAGCTTTCTTT. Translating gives CASSPLPRAGDLMNTEAFF.

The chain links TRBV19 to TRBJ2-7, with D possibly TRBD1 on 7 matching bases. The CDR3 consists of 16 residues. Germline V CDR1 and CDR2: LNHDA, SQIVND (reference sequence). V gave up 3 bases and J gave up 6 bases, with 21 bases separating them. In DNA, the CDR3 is TGTGCCAGTAGTATGGACAGGTACGGACTATTACGCGAGCAGTACTTC. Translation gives CASSMDRYGLLREQYF.

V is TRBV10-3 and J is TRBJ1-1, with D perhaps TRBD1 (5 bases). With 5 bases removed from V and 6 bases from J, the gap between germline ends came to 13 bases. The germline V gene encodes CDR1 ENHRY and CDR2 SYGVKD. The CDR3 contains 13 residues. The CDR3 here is CAISPQGWAEAFF. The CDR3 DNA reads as TGTGCCATCAGTCCTCAGGGCTGGGCTGAAGCTTTCTTT.

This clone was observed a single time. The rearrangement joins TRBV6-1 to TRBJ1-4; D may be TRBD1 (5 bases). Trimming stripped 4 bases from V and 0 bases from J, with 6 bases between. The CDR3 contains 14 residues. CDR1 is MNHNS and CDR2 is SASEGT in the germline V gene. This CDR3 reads CASSVGATNEKLFF. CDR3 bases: TGTGCCAGCAGTGTAGGGGCAACTAATGAAAAACTGTTTTTT.

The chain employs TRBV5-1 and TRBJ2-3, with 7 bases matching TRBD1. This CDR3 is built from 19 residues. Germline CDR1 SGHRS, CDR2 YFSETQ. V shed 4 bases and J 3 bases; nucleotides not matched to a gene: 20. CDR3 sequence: CASSHSWRSGTVSTDTQYF. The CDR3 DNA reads TGCGCCAGCAGCCACTCCTGGCGGTCCGGGACAGTTTCAACAGATACGCAGTATTTT.

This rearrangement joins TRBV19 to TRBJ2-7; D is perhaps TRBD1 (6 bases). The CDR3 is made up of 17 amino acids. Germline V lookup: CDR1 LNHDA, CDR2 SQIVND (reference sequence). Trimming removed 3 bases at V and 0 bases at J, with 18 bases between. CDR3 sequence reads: CASSINPGQRSSYEQYF. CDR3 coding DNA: TGTGCCAGTAGTATTAATCCCGGACAGAGGAGCTCCTACGAGCAGTACTTC. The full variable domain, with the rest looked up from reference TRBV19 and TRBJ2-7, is DGGITQSPKYLFRKEGQNVTLSCEQNLNHDAMYWYRQDPGQGLRLIYYSQIVNDFQKGDIAEGYSVSREKKESFPLTVTSAQKNPTAFYLCASSINPGQRSSYEQYFGPGTRLTVT.

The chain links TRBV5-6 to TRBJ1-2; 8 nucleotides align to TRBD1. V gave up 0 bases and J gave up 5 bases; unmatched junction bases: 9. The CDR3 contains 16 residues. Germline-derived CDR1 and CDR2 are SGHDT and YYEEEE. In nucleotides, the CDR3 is TGTGCCAGCAGCTTGGCCGGACAGGGACAGTATTATGGCTACACCTTC. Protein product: CASSLAGQGQYYGYTF.

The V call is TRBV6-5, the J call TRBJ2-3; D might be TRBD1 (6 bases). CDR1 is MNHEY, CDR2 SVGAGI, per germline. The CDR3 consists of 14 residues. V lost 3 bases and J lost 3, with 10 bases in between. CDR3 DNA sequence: TGTGCCAGCAGTTATAGTAGGGGGACAGATACGCAGTATTTT. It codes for CASSYSRGTDTQYF.

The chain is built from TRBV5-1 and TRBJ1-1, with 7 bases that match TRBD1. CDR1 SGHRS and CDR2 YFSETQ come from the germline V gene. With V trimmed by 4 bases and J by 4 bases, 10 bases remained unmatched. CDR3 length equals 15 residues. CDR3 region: CASSPWTGVGTEAFF. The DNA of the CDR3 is TGCGCCAGCAGCCCCTGGACAGGCGTCGGCACTGAAGCTTTCTTT.

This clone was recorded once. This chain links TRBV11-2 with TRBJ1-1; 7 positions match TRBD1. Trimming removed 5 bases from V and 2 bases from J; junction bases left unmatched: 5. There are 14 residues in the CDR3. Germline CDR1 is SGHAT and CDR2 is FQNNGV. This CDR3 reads CASSPRQGNTEAFF. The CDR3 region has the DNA TGTGCCAGCAGCCCCAGACAGGGAAACACTGAAGCTTTCTTT.

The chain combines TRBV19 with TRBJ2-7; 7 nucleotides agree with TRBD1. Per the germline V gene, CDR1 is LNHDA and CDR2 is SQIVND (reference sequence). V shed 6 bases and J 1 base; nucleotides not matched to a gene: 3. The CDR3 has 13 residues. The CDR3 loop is CASSRQGSYEQYF. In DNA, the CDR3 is TGTGCCAGTAGCCGACAGGGATCCTACGAGCAGTACTTC.

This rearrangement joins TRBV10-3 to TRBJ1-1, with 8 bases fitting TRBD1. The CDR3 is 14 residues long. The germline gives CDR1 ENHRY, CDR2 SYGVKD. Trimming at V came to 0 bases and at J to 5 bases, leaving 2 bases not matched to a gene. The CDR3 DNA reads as TGTGCCATCAGTGAGTCGACAGGGGATACTGAAGCTTTCTTT. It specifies CAISESTGDTEAFF.

The CDR3 loop reads CASSVQGARNNEQFF. In nucleotides, the CDR3 is TGTGCCAGCAGCGTACAGGGGGCTCGCAACAATGAGCAGTTCTTC. The chain employs TRBV9 and TRBJ2-1; 8 bases map to TRBD1. The CDR3 sequence is 15 residues long. Germline trimming cut 1 base from V and 5 bases from J; bases unmatched to any gene: 5. Germline CDR1 reads SGDLS; CDR2 reads YYNGEE.